One and the same sample provided the 3 T cell receptor beta chains below, sequenced in a study of T cell responses to AZD1222 COVID-19 vaccine. Some clones are missing from TCRdb's copy, which holds only in-frame ones; the method was immunoSEQ multiplex PCR. The sample holds 170,000 or so clones, approximately 90% seen once. The specimen was peripheral blood, collected on day 0 of AZD1222 vaccination. Receptors originate from an adult in good health.

The chain employs TRBV7-2 and TRBJ1-2, with 7 bases matching TRBD1. In germline, CDR1 is SGHTA, CDR2 FQGNSA. The CDR3 spans 13 residues. J lost 3 bases, V lost 8 bases, and 6 bases had no gene match. CDR3 DNA: TGTGCCAGCTCCCTAGGGGGCTACTATGGCTACACCTTC. Translation: CASSLGGYYGYTF.

The chain recombines TRBV28 with TRBJ1-5, with D possibly matching TRBD1 (6 bases). This CDR3 contains 12 residues. Germline V gene sequence: CDR1 MDHEN, CDR2 SYDVKM. The V end lost 1 base, the J end lost 15 bases, and 13 bases lay between the germline ends. Written as DNA, the CDR3 is TGTGCCAGCAGTTTATTCCCGGGACAACCGCATTTT. Translation: CASSLFPGQPHF.

This CDR3 is CASSYDLGYTF. CDR3 sequence (DNA): TGTGCCAGCAGTTATGATCTGGGCTACACCTTC. V usage is TRBV6-6 and J usage is TRBJ1-2; D gene unclear. CDR1 and CDR2 (germline): MNHNY, SVGAGI (reference sequence). V lost 3 bases, J lost 8 bases, and 7 bases lay in between. The CDR3 is 11 amino acids.